These T cell receptor beta chains were read from a single sample in a study of beta chain features in type 1 diabetes. TCRdb's copy holds only in-frame clones and misses some; the assay was immunoSEQ multiplex PCR. Of hundreds of thousands of clones detected, 9.3% appear once; the ten largest clones hold around 1%. Sequenced: central memory CD4+ T cells from blood. These receptors were taken from a man aged 30 to 45 with type 1 diabetes. Each CDR3 is given with its conserved first and last residue. Each record gives: V gene, D gene, J gene, clone size, CDR3 protein. A D gene is named only where the DNA matches it firmly. A row's size may be missing; if present it is once, few, many or a size class.

V gene: TRBV30; D gene: -; J gene: TRBJ1-3; clone size: many; CDR3 protein: CAWSAAAGNTIYF
V gene: TRBV4-1; D gene: TRBD1; J gene: TRBJ1-6; clone size: -; CDR3 protein: CASSQEDRSNSPLHF
V gene: TRBV9; D gene: TRBD1; J gene: TRBJ1-3; clone size: few; CDR3 protein: CASSAGGQSGNTIYF
V gene: TRBV18; D gene: TRBD1; J gene: TRBJ2-6; clone size: -; CDR3 protein: CASSPGIGQGITGANVLTF
V gene: TRBV5-1; D gene: -; J gene: TRBJ2-7; clone size: -; CDR3 protein: CASSLDRTGEQYF
V gene: TRBV19; D gene: TRBD2; J gene: TRBJ2-7; clone size: -; CDR3 protein: CASSMSGGAPEQYF
V gene: TRBV6-5; D gene: TRBD2; J gene: TRBJ2-7; clone size: -; CDR3 protein: CASSPRLAGSYEQYF
V gene: TRBV7-2; D gene: -; J gene: TRBJ1-3; clone size: many; CDR3 protein: CASSLWQGEGNTIYF
V gene: TRBV6-5; D gene: -; J gene: TRBJ1-2; clone size: -; CDR3 protein: CASRSQGLYGYTF
V gene: TRBV7-7; D gene: -; J gene: TRBJ1-4; clone size: many; CDR3 protein: CASSFSIREKLFF
V gene: TRBV19; D gene: -; J gene: TRBJ2-1; clone size: few; CDR3 protein: CASSIGDAGGSYNEQFF
V gene: TRBV11-2; D gene: -; J gene: TRBJ2-7; clone size: few; CDR3 protein: CASGREEGEQYF
V gene: TRBV7-8; D gene: -; J gene: TRBJ1-2; clone size: -; CDR3 protein: CASSLAGGFTQGYTF
V gene: TRBV2; D gene: TRBD1; J gene: TRBJ1-4; clone size: many; CDR3 protein: CASSDTGGNEKLFF
V gene: TRBV7-2; D gene: TRBD1; J gene: TRBJ2-5; clone size: few; CDR3 protein: CASSRSTTGGETQYF
V gene: TRBV18; D gene: -; J gene: TRBJ2-2; clone size: -; CDR3 protein: CASSPTASNTGELFF
V gene: TRBV4-3; D gene: -; J gene: TRBJ1-5; clone size: -; CDR3 protein: CASSQDSVSEHQPQHF
V gene: TRBV10-3; D gene: -; J gene: TRBJ1-3; clone size: many; CDR3 protein: CGVQGNYSGNTIYF
V gene: TRBV28; D gene: -; J gene: TRBJ1-3; clone size: few; CDR3 protein: CASSLGQLLSGNTIYF
V gene: TRBV7-9; D gene: TRBD1; J gene: TRBJ1-5; clone size: -; CDR3 protein: CASSSQGAHPQHF
V gene: TRBV5-6; D gene: -; J gene: TRBJ2-1; clone size: -; CDR3 protein: CASSLAVLQMSLF
V gene: TRBV18; D gene: -; J gene: TRBJ1-1; clone size: few; CDR3 protein: CASSPNQGQNTEAFF
V gene: TRBV11-2; D gene: -; J gene: TRBJ2-3; clone size: -; CDR3 protein: CASSLGRVPDTQYF
V gene: TRBV19; D gene: -; J gene: TRBJ1-1; clone size: -; CDR3 protein: CASSTGERTEAFF
V gene: TRBV4-1; D gene: -; J gene: TRBJ2-3; clone size: -; CDR3 protein: CASRETGGTLTSTDTQYF
V gene: TRBV7-9; D gene: -; J gene: TRBJ2-1; clone size: -; CDR3 protein: CASSDASSYNEQFF
V gene: TRBV10-1; D gene: -; J gene: TRBJ2-3; clone size: few; CDR3 protein: CARAPCPLTDTQYF
V gene: TRBV27; D gene: TRBD1; J gene: TRBJ1-1; clone size: -; CDR3 protein: CASSPTTGVNTEAFF